This entry is about one TCR beta chain. This sample was taken from a study of CD8 T cells in Susac syndrome. Each multiple sclerosis control was a treatment-naive patient with relapsing-remitting disease that was either stable or active. Isolation of CD8+ and CD4+ T cells was performed negatively, whereas enrichment of TEMRA cells was done by FACS. The CDR3 loop spans 16 amino acids. RNA, at roughly 0.5 to 1 ug, was reverse transcribed with random hexamers. Amplification of TCR beta CDR3 used immunoSEQ multiplex PCR across 54 Vbeta and 13 Jbeta. Via MiXCR, TCRdb re-called the immunoSEQ multiplex PCR reads, giving one row per CDR3 protein. Of about 150,000 distinct CDR3 sequences listed, about 95% are singletons.

The sequencing input was CD8+ T cells from PBMCs. V gene TRBV21-1 combines with J gene TRBJ1-1; the table gives TRBD1 as D, unverified against the DNA. TRBV21-1 is a pseudogene segment. The origin of this receptor is a human donor with multiple sclerosis. The CDR3 DNA follows: TGTGCCAGCAGCCTTAGGGGGTCGGCTGACCCCACTGAAGCTTTCTTT. This gives the protein CASSLRGSADPTEAFF.